This TCR beta chain comes out of a study of CD8 T cells in Susac syndrome. With 2 bases removed from V and 5 bases from J, the gap between germline ends came to 3 bases. Looked up from germline, CDR1 is SQVTM and CDR2 is ANQGSEA. The CDR3 length is 10 residues. RNA amounts of roughly 0.5 to 1 ug underwent reverse transcription with random hexamers. TCRdb used MiXCR to reprocess the immunoSEQ multiplex PCR reads, holding one entry per CDR3 protein. Seen here are some 95,000 distinct CDR3 sequences, approximately 92% observed once, and the top ten hold roughly 0.32%. This TCR came from a human donor in good health. Sequenced sample: CD8+ T cells from PBMCs. This sequence joins TRBV29-1 and TRBJ1-2; D is uncertain. CDR3 DNA: TGCAGCGTTGAAAAATATGGCTACACCTTC. It translates to CSVEKYGYTF.